A selection of T cell receptor beta chains follows, all from one sample in a study of CD8 T cells in Susac syndrome. TCRdb re-called the immunoSEQ multiplex PCR reads through MiXCR, storing one row per CDR3 protein. The sample lists around 170,000 distinct CDR3 sequences; 85% to 95% were seen once. Sequenced material: CD8+ T cells from PBMCs. The receptors originated from a human donor with Susac syndrome. The CDR3 runs from the conserved cysteine through the conserved F or W. Each record gives: J gene, V gene, CDR3 protein.

>TRBJ2-5|TRBV24-1
CATSEAGTPGETQYF
>TRBJ1-2|TRBV7-8
CASHNSGARTHYGYTF
>TRBJ2-3|TRBV30
CAWDSGGVATQYF
>TRBJ1-3|TRBV20-1
CSAHYTGTPSGNTIYF
>TRBJ1-1|TRBV19
CASSIRLAGNTEAFF
>TRBJ2-5|TRBV5-1
CATHPPKYF
>TRBJ2-7|TRBV30
CAWSGGDEQYF
>TRBJ2-1|TRBV5-1
CASSSSGPNEQFF
>TRBJ2-7|TRBV5-1
CASNPGRSEIEQYF
>TRBJ2-6|TRBV19
CASRGSGANVLTF
>TRBJ1-2|TRBV20-1
CSAPRQDGGLNYGYTF
>TRBJ2-7|TRBV7-2
CASSLGGRGWEQYF
>TRBJ2-5|TRBV29-1
CSVEGSVRRREWETQYF
>TRBJ2-1|TRBV20-1
CSARAGTNPYNEQFF
>TRBJ2-7|TRBV9
CASSAGDRGSYEQYF
>TRBJ2-7|TRBV6-1
CASMGPQEQYF
>TRBJ2-5|TRBV15
CATSSASGGQETQYF
>TRBJ2-1|TRBV7-9
CASSLMAGSRHNPNEQFF
>TRBJ2-1|TRBV7-3
CASSLSGESNEQFF
>TRBJ2-2|TRBV20-1
CSARDVTGVVNTGELFF
>TRBJ2-1|TRBV11-2
CASSRQTGEYNEQFF
>TRBJ1-3|TRBV4-1
CASSQRFIEDSGNTIYF
>TRBJ2-3|TRBV25-1
CASSEFGENTQYF
>TRBJ2-1|TRBV5-1
CASTDREGDNEQFF
>TRBJ2-3|TRBV11-2
CASSYGLFPSTDTQYF
>TRBJ2-7|TRBV20-1
CSASRTQGAYEQYF
>TRBJ1-2|TRBV6-5
CASSDGQGLVYGYTF
>TRBJ2-2|TRBV19
CASRNRGGESGELFF